This T cell receptor beta chain was found in a study of blood T cells in healthy people across ages (dated by TCRdb to between 2014 and 2016). About the study as a whole: In model experiments, template switching captured roughly one uniquely barcoded TCR beta cDNA molecule for every two T cells. Donors of different ages were randomly distributed across sequencing lanes to avoid experimental bias. The study measured age-related changes in TCR beta repertoire diversity using deep sequencing normalized with unique cDNA molecular identifiers. The donors were divided into four age groups: young (average approximately 15 years), middle-aged (about 41), aged (approximately 62) and long-lived (roughly 82). The study analyzed two additional independent replicas of 1 million unique cDNA reads from the same blood draw for two donors, one aged 18 to 30 and one aged 80 or older.

The CDR3, from cysteine to phenylalanine, totals 16 residues. Only the CDR3 portion is preserved as DNA: 48 bases, with reading frame beginning at the first base. The germline V gene sets CDR1 to LGHNA and CDR2 to YSLEER. V is trimmed back by 2 bases and J by 4 bases, and the junction contains 5 bases that no gene match accounts for. The method behind the library was 5' RACE. Sequencing instrument: Illumina HiSeq 2500. The second PCR ran for roughly 7 to 11 cycles and used a J-beta primer mix along with a sample-barcoded 5' primer. A unique molecular identifier was introduced onto each TCR beta cDNA molecule by a template-switch 5' adaptor carrying 12 random nucleotides. At least 2.5 million CDR3-containing paired-end reads were obtained from each sample. All of the RNA was converted into first-strand cDNA using the Mint cDNA synthesis kit, with a TRBC-specific oligonucleotide serving as the primer. Following uracil-DNA glycosylase treatment, a first 18-cycle PCR with universal primers M1SS and BC2_uni_R was performed on all cDNA. Turning to the authors' computational methods: For normalization, 1 million high-quality reads were randomly selected from each sample, with every read carrying a distinct molecular identifier. Instead of being binned into consensus sequences, reads with shared molecular identifiers were discarded. CDR3 identification, clonotype clustering and error correction used MiTCR with a Q25 quality threshold and the strictest error-elimination algorithm. A nonparametric unseen species model with Euler transformation was used to estimate a lower bound on total TCR beta diversity. TCRdb reran the public reads through fastp at Q25 and MiXCR, keeping productive beta chains. Every CDR3 protein is listed once, alongside the most common genes and DNA of its rows. These V and J calls rely on TCRdb rather than the paper's analysis. The table for this sample lists approximately 800,000 distinct CDR3 sequences; around 36% of them were counted only once. Roughly 13% of the sample is in the top ten clones.

The paper's findings and limits, for the study overall: Estimates of total diversity from one million sequenced T cells were regarded as lower bounds and underestimates. Because donor CMV infection status was unknown, age-related changes in expanded clonotypes were potentially confounded. As age increased, observed TCR beta diversity per million T cells dropped in a roughly linear way, and a significant reduction was already evident by age roughly 40. There was a strong correlation between observed TCR beta diversity and the percentage of naive T cells measured by flow cytometry. Compared with the aged group, the long-lived group had more naive CD4+ T cells, fewer expanded clones and increased TCR diversity, a pattern suggesting age selection. Because profiling used bulk unsorted PBMCs, naive and antigen-experienced compartments could not be compared conclusively.

Donors were 30 to 45 systemically healthy Caucasian individuals from Russia aged roughly 6 to 100 years. Each donor gave roughly 11 milliliters of peripheral blood, drawn into EDTA-treated Vacutainer tubes. Ficoll-Paque density-gradient centrifugation was used to isolate PBMCs, with at least 6.5 million obtained per sample. Total RNA, at least 5 micrograms per sample, was extracted from PBMCs with Trizol reagent. Naive CD45RAhigh/CD27high T cell percentages were measured by flow cytometry on a PBMC aliquot from every donor. Comments on this clonotype: The specificity of this receptor is unknown. No qualities accompany the bases; no much larger clone lies one base away.

This receptor chain uses TRBV4-3 and TRBJ2-2; the junction holds 9 bases that match TRBD1. Material for sequencing was blood. This TCR was sampled from a man in his late teens or twenties in good health. The DNA is TGCGCCAGCAGCCAACCACAGGGGGCGAGCACCGGGGAGCTGTTTTTT. It is translated as CASSQPQGASTGELFF.